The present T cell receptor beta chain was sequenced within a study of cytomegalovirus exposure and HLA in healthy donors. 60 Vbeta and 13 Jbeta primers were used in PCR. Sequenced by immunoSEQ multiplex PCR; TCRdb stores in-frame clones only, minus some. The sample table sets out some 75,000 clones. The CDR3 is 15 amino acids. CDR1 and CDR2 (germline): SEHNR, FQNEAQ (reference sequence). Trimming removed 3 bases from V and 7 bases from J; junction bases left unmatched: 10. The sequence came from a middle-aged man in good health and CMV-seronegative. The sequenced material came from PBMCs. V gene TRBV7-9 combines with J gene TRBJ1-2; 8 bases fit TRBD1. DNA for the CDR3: TGTGCCAGCAGCTTCCATAAGACAGGGGATCGTGGCTACACCTTC. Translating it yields CASSFHKTGDRGYTF. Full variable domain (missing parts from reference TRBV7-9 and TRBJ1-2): DTGVSQNPRHKITKRGQNVTFRCDPISEHNRLYWYRQTLGQGPEFLTYFQNEAQLEKSRLLSDRFSAERPKGSFSTLEIQRTEQGDSAMYLCASSFHKTGDRGYTFGSGTRLTVV.